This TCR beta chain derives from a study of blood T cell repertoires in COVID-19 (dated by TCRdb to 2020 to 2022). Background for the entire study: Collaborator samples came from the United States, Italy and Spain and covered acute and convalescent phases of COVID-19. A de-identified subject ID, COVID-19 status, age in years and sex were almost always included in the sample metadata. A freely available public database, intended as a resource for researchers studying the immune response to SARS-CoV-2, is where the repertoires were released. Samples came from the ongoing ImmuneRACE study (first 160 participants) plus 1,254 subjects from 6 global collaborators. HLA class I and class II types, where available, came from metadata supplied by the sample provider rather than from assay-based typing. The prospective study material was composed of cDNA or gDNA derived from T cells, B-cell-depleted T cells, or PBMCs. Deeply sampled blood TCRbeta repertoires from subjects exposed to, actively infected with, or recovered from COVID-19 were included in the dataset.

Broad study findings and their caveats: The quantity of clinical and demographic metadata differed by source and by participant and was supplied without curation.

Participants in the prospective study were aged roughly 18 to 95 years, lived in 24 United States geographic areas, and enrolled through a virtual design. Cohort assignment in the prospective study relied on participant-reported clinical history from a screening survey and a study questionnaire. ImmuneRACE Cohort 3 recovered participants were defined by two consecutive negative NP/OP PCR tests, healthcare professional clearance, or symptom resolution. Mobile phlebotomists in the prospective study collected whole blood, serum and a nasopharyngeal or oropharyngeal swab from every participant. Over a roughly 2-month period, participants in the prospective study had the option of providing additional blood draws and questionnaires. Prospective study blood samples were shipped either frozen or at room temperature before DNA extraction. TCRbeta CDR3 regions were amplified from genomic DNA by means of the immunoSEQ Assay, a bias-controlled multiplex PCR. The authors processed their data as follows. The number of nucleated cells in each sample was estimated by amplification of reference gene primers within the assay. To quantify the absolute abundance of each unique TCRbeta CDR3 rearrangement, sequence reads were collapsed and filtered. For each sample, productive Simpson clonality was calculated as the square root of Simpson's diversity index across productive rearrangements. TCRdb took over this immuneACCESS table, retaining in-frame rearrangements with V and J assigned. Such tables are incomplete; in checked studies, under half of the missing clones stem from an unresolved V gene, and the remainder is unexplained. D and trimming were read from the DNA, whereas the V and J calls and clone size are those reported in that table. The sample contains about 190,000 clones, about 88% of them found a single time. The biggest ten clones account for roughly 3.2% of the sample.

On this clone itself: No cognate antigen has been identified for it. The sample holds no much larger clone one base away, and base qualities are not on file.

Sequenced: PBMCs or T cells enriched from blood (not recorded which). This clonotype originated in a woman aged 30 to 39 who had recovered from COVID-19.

CDR3 protein: CASSQALQGASEKLFF. The sequenced DNA is TGTGCCAGCAGCCAAGCCCTACAGGGGGCGAGTGAAAAACTGTTTTTT. The chain was built from TRBV3-1 (or the pseudogene TRBV3-2) and TRBJ1-4; 9 central nucleotides agree with TRBD1. V lost 1 base and J lost 7 bases, and the count of bases not matched to a germline gene is 7. The germline V gene (reference sequence) gives CDR1 as LGHDT and CDR2 as YNNKEL. The CDR3 measures 16 amino acids from cysteine to phenylalanine. The kept DNA is CDR3 alone, 48 bases in frame from the first base.